Sequencing of this T cell receptor beta chain was carried out in a study of T-cell memory formation after mild COVID-19. Overall study results and limits: A balance of CD4 and CD8 characterized clones contracting day 15 to 85, whereas later expanders leaned CD4+.

With respect to this clonotype: Its antigen is unknown.

CDR3 length equals 15 residues. Germline V lookup: CDR1 LGHNT, CDR2 FRNRAP. V lost 1 base and J lost 1; bases outside the gene matches: 0. Each CDR3 protein is one row after TCRdb ran MiXCR on the 5' RACE reads. The sample has approximately 150,000 distinct CDR3 sequences, 10% to 15% seen once. The sequence was obtained from a man between 18 and 29 years old who had mild COVID-19 (a few samples of this study predate the infection). Cell type and time point are not known. Source material: PBMCs or a T cell subset sorted from them (not recorded which). The rearrangement joins TRBV12-5 to TRBJ2-1; 8 nucleotides line up with TRBD1. This chain's CDR3 is CASGLGTGSYNEQFF. CDR3 bases: TGTGCTAGTGGTTTGGGGACAGGGTCCTACAATGAGCAGTTCTTC. Full variable domain (rest looked up from reference TRBV12-5 and TRBJ2-1): DARVTQTPRHKVTEMGQEVTMRCQPILGHNTVFWYRQTMMQGLELLAYFRNRAPLDDSGMPKDRFSAEMPDATLATLKIQPSEPRDSAVYFCASGLGTGSYNEQFFGPGTRLTVL.